This entry is about one T cell receptor (beta chain). The target antigen is unknown. V was pared by 0 bases and J by 6 bases, with 2 bases of the junction left unmatched. The CDR3 runs 14 residues. From germline, CDR1 is SGHDT and CDR2 YYEEEE. The data are from a study of CD8+ T cells in alopecia areata. Broader study findings: Across lesional scalp, and particularly alopecia totalis/universalis, clonality surpassed that of normal scalp.

Reverse transcription of extracted RNA yielded cDNA, which provided the sequencing template. Produced via immunoSEQ multiplex PCR; TCRdb's table is partial and in-frame only. The sample holds 130,000 to 150,000 clones; approximately 56% are singletons and the top ten take 36%. The sample consisted of CD8+ T cells sorted from blood. This TCR came from a human donor in good health. The chain combines TRBV5-6 with TRBJ1-5; 8 bases agree with TRBD1. The CDR3 reads CASSLGTGGQPQHF. CDR3 nucleotide sequence: TGTGCCAGCAGCTTGGGTACAGGGGGTCAGCCCCAGCATTTT. Combining the CDR3 with reference TRBV5-6 and TRBJ1-5 gives the whole variable domain DAGVTQSPTHLIKTRGQQVTLRCSPKSGHDTVSWYQQALGQGPQFIFQYYEEEERQRGNFPDRFSGHQFPNYSSELNVNALLLGDSALYLCASSLGTGGQPQHFGDGTRLSIL.